The rows below give T cell receptor beta chains drawn from one sample of a study of lymphopenia after photon versus proton radiotherapy. Profiled with immunoSEQ multiplex PCR; TCRdb holds only in-frame clones, not every one. The sample comprises roughly 63,000 clones, approximately 84% of which are singletons, and roughly 2% rests with the top ten. The input for sequencing was peripheral blood, taken from a patient treated with proton-based radiotherapy. All receptors come from a man between 60 and 75 years old with pancreatic cancer. The CDR3 runs from the conserved cysteine through the conserved F or W. Fields, in order: V gene, J gene, clone size, D gene, CDR3 protein, CDR3 DNA. A D gene is named only where the DNA matches it firmly. Some rows have no size entry. The others give once, few or many, or a class for an expanded clone.

TRBV5-1	TRBJ2-5	-	TRBD1	CASSPGQEQETQYF	TGCGCCAGCAGCCCGGGACAGGAACAAGAGACCCAGTACTTC
TRBV28	TRBJ1-1	few	-	CASSFSRVRDTEAFF	TGTGCCAGCAGTTTCAGTCGGGTCCGGGACACTGAAGCTTTCTTT
TRBV27	TRBJ1-2	-	TRBD1	CASSLRGMSGGENYGYTF	TGTGCCAGCAGTTTAAGGGGGATGTCAGGGGGCGAAAACTATGGCTACACCTTC
TRBV6-1	TRBJ2-3	few	TRBD2	CASSETIAGGFTDTQYF	TGTGCCAGCAGTGAAACAATAGCGGGAGGGTTCACAGATACGCAGTATTTT
TRBV7-2	TRBJ1-3	-	TRBD1	CASSLYTGTGPGNTIYF	TGTGCCAGCAGCTTATATACCGGGACAGGGCCTGGAAACACCATATATTTT
TRBV6-4	TRBJ2-1	-	-	CASSVNLPDEQFF	TGTGCCAGCAGTGTAAACTTACCCGATGAGCAGTTCTTC
TRBV5-1	TRBJ2-6	-	-	CASSLIGYSGANVLTF	TGCGCCAGCAGCTTGATCGGTTACTCTGGGGCCAACGTCCTGACTTTC
TRBV30	TRBJ1-4	-	-	CAWSPTNEKLFF	TGTGCCTGGAGCCCAACTAATGAAAAACTGTTTTTT
TRBV5-5	TRBJ1-1	once	TRBD1	CASSPGQGALNTEAFF	TGTGCCAGCAGCCCTGGACAGGGAGCGTTGAACACTGAAGCTTTCTTT
TRBV6-1	TRBJ1-5	-	-	CASIRETNQPQHF	TGTGCCAGCATTAGGGAGACCAATCAGCCCCAGCATTTT
TRBV2	TRBJ2-1	once	TRBD1	CASRGQYNEQFF	TGTGCCAGCAGGGGACAGTACAATGAGCAGTTCTTC
TRBV5-6	TRBJ1-2	once	TRBD1	CASSFRTGTGDKRAATF	TGTGCCAGCAGCTTCCGGACCGGGACAGGGGACAAAAGGGCGGCCACCTTC
TRBV13	TRBJ2-6	-	-	CASSLVGSGANVLTF	TGTGCCAGCAGCTTAGTGGGCTCTGGGGCCAACGTCCTGACTTTC
TRBV30	TRBJ1-1	-	-	CAWRASPLGSEAFF	TGTGCCTGGAGAGCCTCCCCTTTAGGGAGTGAAGCTTTCTTT
TRBV29-1	TRBJ1-1	-	-	CSVEVPGRWTEAFF	TGCAGCGTTGAAGTACCGGGTAGATGGACTGAAGCTTTCTTT